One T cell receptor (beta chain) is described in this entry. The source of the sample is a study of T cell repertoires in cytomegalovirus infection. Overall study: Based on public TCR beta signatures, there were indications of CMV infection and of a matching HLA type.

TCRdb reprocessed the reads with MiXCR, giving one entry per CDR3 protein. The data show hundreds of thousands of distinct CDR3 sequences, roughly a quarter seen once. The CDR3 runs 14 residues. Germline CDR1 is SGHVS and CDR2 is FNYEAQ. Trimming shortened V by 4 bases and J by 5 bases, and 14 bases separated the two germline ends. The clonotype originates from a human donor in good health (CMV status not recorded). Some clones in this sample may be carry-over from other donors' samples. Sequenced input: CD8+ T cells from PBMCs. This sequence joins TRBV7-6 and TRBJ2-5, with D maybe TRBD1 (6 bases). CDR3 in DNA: TGTGCCAGCAGCTCACCCGACAGGATCGAGACCCAGTACTTC. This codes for CASSSPDRIETQYF.